This T cell receptor beta chain was found in a study of control samples from healthy donors and cancer patients. Data came from immunoSEQ multiplex PCR; TCRdb stores just in-frame clones and leaves some out. Seen here are just over 150,000 clones, 93% observed once, and the top ten hold 2% to 2.5%. With V trimmed by 0 bases and J by 4 bases, 3 bases remained unmatched. The length of the CDR3 is 14 residues. The V gene's germline CDR1 is SGHRS and CDR2 YFSETQ. Specimen: blood. This sequence joins TRBV5-1 and TRBJ2-7; 8 bases are a match to TRBD2. This sequence was found in a man between 50 and 59 years old in good health. CDR3 loop: CASSLASGRYEQYF. CDR3 nucleotides: TGCGCCAGCAGCTTGGCCAGCGGGAGATACGAGCAGTACTTC.